This paragraph reports one TCR beta chain. On the day of bone marrow donation, the related graft donor provided peripheral blood. The data originate from a study of T cells after posttransplantation cyclophosphamide. Clones were sequenced by immunoSEQ multiplex PCR, and TCRdb holds only the in-frame ones, with some missing. Here the sample spans roughly 2,100 clones, about 93% being singletons. The CDR3 covers 15 residues. CDR1 is SGHAT and CDR2 is FQNNGV in the germline V gene. With 3 bases clipped from V and 6 bases from J, the junction kept 10 bases outside the gene matches. The V call is TRBV11-2, the J call TRBJ2-7; TRBD1 agrees at 8 bases. Source material: naive CD8+ T cells sorted from PBMCs. This TCR was sampled from a woman in her fifties or sixties in good health, CMV-negative, and a related stem cell transplant donor. CDR3 protein: CASSFFRGQGGEQYF. The CDR3 DNA sequence: TGTGCCAGCAGCTTCTTCCGCGGACAGGGAGGCGAGCAGTACTTC.